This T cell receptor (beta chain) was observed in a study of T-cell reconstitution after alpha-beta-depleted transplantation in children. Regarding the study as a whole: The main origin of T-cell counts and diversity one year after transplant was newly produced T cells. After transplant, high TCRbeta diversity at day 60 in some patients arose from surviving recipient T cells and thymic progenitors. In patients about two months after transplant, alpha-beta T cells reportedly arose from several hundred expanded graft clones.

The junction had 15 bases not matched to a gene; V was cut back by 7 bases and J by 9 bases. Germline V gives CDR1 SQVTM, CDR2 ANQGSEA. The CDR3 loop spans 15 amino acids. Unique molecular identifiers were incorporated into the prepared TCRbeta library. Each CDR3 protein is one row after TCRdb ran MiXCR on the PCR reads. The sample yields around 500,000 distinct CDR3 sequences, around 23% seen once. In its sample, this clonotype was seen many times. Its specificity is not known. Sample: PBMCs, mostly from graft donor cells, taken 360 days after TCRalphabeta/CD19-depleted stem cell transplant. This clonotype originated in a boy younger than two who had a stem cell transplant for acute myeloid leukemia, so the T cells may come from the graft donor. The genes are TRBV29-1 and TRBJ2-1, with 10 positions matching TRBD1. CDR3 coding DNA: TGCAGCGCTCGGACAGGGGGGTTTGCTACAAGTGAGCAGTTCTTC. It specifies CSARTGGFATSEQFF.